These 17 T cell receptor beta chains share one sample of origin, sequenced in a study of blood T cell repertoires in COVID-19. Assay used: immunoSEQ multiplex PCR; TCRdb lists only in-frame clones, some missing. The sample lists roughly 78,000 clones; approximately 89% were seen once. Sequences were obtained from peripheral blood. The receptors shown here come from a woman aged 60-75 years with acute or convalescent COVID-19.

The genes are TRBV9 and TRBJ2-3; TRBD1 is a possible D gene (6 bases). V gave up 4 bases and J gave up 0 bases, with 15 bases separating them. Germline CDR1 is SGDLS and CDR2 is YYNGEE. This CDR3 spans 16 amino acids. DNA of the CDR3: TGTGCCAGCAGCTCGGGACACCCGCGGAGCACAGATACGCAGTATTTT. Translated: CASSSGHPRSTDTQYF.

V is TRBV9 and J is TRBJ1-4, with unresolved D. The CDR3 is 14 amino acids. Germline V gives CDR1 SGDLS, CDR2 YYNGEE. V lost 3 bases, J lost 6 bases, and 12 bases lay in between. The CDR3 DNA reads TGTGCCAGCAGCGCATTAGGGAGGGATGAAAAACTGTTTTTT. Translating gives CASSALGRDEKLFF.

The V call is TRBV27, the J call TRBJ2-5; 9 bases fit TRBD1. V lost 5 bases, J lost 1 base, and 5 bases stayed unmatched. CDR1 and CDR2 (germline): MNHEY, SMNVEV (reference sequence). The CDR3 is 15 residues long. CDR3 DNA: TGTGCCAGCAGTCCACAGACAGGGGGCCAAGAGACCCAGTACTTC. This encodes CASSPQTGGQETQYF.

CDR3: CASRPTADYEQYF. CDR3 nucleotide sequence: TGTGCCAGCAGACCGACAGCAGACTACGAGCAGTACTTC. The chain recombines TRBV12-3 or TRBV12-4 with TRBJ2-7; possible D gene TRBD1, 5 bases. The CDR3 spans 13 residues. V lost 6 bases and J lost 3, with 12 bases in between.

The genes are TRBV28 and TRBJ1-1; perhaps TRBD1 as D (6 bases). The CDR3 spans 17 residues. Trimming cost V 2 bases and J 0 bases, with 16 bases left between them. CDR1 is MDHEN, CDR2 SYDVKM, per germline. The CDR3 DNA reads TGTGCCAGCAGTTTAGGGACATCCAATCTCATGAACACTGAAGCTTTCTTT. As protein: CASSLGTSNLMNTEAFF.

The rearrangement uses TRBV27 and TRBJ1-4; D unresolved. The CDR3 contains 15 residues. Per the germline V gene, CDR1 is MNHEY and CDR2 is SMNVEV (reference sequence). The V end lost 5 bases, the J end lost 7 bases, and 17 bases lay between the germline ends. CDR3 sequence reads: CASSPTSYYSEKLFF. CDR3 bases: TGTGCCAGCAGTCCTACATCATACTACTCTGAAAAACTGTTTTTT.

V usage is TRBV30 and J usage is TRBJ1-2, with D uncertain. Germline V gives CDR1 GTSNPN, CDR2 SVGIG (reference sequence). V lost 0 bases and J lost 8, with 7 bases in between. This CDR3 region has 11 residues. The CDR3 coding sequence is TGTGCCTGGAGTGTTCTGGGCGGCTACACCTTC. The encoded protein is CAWSVLGGYTF.

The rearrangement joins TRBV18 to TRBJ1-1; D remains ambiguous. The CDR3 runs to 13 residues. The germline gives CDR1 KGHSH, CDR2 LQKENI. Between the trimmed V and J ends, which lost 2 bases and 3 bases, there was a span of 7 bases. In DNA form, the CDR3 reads TGTGCCAGCTCACCATTGGAGGACACTGAAGCTTTCTTT. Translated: CASSPLEDTEAFF.

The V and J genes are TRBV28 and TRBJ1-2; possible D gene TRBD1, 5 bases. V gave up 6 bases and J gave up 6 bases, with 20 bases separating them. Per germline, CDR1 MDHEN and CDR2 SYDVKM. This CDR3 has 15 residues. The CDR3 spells CASSPWGVGGNGYTF. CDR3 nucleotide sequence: TGTGCCAGCAGCCCTTGGGGGGTCGGTGGCAATGGCTACACCTTC.

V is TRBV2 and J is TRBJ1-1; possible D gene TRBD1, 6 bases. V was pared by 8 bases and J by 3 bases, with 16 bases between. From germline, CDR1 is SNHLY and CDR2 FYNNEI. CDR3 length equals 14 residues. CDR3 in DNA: TGTGCCAGCCACAGACAGGCCGGGGACACTGAAGCTTTCTTT. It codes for CASHRQAGDTEAFF.

CDR3 residues: CASSSLPGQYTGELFF. As DNA, the CDR3 is TGTGCCAGCAGCTCCCTTCCGGGACAGTACACCGGGGAGCTGTTTTTT. The rearrangement links TRBV5-6 to TRBJ2-2; TRBD1 matches at 7 bases. The CDR3 covers 16 residues. Trimming took 3 bases from V and 3 from J; bases not matched to a gene: 8. Germline V CDR1 and CDR2: SGHDT, YYEEEE. Full variable domain (remainder filled in from reference TRBV5-6 and TRBJ2-2): DAGVTQSPTHLIKTRGQQVTLRCSPKSGHDTVSWYQQALGQGPQFIFQYYEEEERQRGNFPDRFSGHQFPNYSSELNVNALLLGDSALYLCASSSLPGQYTGELFFGEGSRLTVL.

Here the CDR3 reads CSVDYSDTQYF. For the CDR3, the DNA is TGCAGCGTGGACTACTCAGATACGCAGTATTTT. The chain carries TRBV29-1 and TRBJ2-3; tentative D call: TRBD2 (6 bases). The germline gives CDR1 SQVTM, CDR2 ANQGSEA. Deletions cut 6 bases from V and 4 bases from J, with 8 bases between. The CDR3 has 11 amino acids.

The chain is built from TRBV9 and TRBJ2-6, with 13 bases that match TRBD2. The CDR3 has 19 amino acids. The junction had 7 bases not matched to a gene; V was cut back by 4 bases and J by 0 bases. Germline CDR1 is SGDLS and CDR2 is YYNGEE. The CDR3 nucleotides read TGTGCCAGCAGCAAGGGACTAGCGGGGTTCCTCTCTGGGGCCAACGTCCTGACTTTC. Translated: CASSKGLAGFLSGANVLTF.

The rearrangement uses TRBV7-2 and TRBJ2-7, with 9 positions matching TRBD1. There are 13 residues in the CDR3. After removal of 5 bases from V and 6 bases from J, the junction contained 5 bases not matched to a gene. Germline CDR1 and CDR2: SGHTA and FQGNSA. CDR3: CASSTGTGSEQYF. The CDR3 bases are TGTGCCAGCAGCACCGGGACAGGGTCCGAGCAGTACTTC.

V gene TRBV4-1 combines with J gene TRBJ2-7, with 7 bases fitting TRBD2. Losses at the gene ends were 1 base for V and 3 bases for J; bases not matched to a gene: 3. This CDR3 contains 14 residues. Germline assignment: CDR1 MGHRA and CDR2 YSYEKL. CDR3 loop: CASSQGPSGYEQYF. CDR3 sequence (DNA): TGCGCCAGCAGCCAAGGTCCTAGCGGCTACGAGCAGTACTTC.

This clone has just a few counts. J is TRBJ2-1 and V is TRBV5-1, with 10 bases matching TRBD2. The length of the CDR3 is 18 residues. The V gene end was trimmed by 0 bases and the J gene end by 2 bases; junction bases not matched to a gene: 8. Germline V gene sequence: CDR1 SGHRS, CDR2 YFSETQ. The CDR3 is CASSLVPWTSGTYNEQFF. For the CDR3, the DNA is TGCGCCAGCAGCTTGGTGCCCTGGACTAGCGGAACCTACAATGAGCAGTTCTTC.

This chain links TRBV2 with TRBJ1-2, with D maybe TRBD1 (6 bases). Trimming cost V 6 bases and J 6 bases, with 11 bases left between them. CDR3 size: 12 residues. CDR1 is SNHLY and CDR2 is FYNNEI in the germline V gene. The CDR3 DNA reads TGTGCCAGCAGGTCTAACAGGGATGGCTACACCTTC. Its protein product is CASRSNRDGYTF.